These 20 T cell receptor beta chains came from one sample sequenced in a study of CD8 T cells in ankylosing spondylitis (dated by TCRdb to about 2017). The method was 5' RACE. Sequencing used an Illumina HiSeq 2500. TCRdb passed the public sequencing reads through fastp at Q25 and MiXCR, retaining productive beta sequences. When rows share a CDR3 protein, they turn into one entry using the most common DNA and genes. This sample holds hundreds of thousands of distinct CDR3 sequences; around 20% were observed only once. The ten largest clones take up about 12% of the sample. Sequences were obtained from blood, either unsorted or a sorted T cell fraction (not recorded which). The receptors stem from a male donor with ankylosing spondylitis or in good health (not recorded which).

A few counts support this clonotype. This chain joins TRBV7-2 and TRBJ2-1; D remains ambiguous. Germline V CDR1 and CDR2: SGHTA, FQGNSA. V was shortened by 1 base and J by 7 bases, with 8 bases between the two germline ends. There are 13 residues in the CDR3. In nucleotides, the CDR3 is TGTGCCAGCAGCTTAGATGTGGTTAATGAGCAGTTCTTC. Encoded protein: CASSLDVVNEQFF.

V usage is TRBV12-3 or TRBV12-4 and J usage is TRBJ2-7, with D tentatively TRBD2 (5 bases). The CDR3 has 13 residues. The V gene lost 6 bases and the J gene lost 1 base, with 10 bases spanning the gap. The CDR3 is CASRPGVSYEQYF. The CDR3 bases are TGTGCCAGCAGACCCGGGGTATCCTACGAGCAGTACTTC.

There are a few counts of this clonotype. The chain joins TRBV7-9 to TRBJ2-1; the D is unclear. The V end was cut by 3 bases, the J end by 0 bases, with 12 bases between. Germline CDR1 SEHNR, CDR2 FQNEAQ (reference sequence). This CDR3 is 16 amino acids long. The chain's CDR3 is CASSFSGGLSYNEQFF. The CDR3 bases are TGTGCCAGCAGCTTCTCTGGCGGCCTCTCCTACAATGAGCAGTTCTTC.

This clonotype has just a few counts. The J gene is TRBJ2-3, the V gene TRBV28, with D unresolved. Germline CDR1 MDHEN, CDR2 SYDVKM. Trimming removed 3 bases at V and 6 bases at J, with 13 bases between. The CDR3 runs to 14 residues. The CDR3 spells CASSFSPRADTQYF. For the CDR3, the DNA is TGTGCCAGCAGTTTCTCCCCCCGGGCCGATACGCAGTATTTT.

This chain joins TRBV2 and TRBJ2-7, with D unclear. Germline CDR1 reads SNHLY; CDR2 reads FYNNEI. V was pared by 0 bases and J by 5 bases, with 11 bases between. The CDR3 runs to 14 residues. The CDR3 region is CASSEAIGRDEQYF. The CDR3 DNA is TGTGCCAGCAGTGAAGCGATCGGACGAGACGAGCAGTACTTC.

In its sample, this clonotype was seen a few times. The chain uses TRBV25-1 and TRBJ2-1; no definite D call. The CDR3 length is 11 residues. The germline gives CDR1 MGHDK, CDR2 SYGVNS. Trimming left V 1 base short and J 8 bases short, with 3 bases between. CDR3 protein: CASSESYEQFF. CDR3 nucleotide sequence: TGTGCCAGCAGTGAATCCTATGAGCAGTTCTTC.

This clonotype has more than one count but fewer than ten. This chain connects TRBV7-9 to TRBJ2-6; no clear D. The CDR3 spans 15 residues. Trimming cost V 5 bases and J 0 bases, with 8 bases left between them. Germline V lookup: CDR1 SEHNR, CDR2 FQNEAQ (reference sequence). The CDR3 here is CASSRTPSGANVLTF. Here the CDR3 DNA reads TGTGCCAGCAGCAGAACCCCCTCTGGGGCCAACGTCCTGACTTTC. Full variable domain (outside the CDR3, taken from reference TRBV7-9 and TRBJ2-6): DTGVSQNPRHKITKRGQNVTFRCDPISEHNRLYWYRQTLGQGPEFLTYFQNEAQLEKSRLLSDRFSAERPKGSFSTLEIQRTEQGDSAMYLCASSRTPSGANVLTFGAGSRLTVL.

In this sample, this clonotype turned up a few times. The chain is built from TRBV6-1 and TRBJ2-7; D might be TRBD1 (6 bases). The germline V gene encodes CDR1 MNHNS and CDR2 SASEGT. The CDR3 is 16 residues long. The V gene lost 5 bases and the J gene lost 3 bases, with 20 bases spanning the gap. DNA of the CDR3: TGTGCCAGCAGTACACTCCCCCAGGACAGCGGCTACGAGCAGTACTTC. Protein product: CASSTLPQDSGYEQYF.

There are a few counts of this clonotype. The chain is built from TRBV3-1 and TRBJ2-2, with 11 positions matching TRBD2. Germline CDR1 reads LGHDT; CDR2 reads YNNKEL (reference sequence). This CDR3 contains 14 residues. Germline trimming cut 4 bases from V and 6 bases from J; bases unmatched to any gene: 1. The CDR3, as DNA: TGTGCCAGCAGCCCTAGCGGGGGGCCCGGGGAGCTGTTTTTT. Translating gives CASSPSGGPGELFF.

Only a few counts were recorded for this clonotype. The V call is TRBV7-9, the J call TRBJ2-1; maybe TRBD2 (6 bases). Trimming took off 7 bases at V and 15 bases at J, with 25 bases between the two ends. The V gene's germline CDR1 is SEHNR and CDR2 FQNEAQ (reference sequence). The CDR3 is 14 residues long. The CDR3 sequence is CASIPKGRSGPGFF. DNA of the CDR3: TGTGCCAGCATCCCTAAGGGACGGAGCGGGCCTGGGTTCTTC.

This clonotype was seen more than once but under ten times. Here the CDR3 DNA reads TGCGCCAGCAGCCAAGTCCCCGGACAGGGGCTTACTGAAGCTTTCTTT. Its protein is CASSQVPGQGLTEAFF. V is TRBV4-1 and J is TRBJ1-1; 9 bases line up with TRBD1. Germline CDR1 and CDR2: MGHRA and YSYEKL. The V segment lost 1 base and the J segment 5 bases; nucleotides outside the gene matches: 8. The CDR3 covers 16 residues.

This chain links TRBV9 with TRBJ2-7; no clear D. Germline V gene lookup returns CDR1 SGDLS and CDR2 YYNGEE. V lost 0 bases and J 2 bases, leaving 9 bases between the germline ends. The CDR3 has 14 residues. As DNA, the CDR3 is TGTGCCAGCAGCGTAGATGGGGAACCCTACGAGCAGTACTTC. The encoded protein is CASSVDGEPYEQYF. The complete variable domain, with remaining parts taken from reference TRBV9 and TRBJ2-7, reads DSGVTQTPKHLITATGQRVTLRCSPRSGDLSVYWYQQSLDQGLQFLIQYYNGEERAKGNILERFSAQQFPDLHSELNLSSLELGDSALYFCASSVDGEPYEQYFGPGTRLTVT.

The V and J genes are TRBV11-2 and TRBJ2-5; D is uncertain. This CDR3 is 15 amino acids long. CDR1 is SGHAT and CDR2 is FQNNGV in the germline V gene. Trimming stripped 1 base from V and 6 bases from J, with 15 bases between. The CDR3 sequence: CASSLAARPAKTQYF. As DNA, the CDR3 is TGTGCCAGCAGCTTAGCGGCCCGGCCAGCGAAGACCCAGTACTTC.

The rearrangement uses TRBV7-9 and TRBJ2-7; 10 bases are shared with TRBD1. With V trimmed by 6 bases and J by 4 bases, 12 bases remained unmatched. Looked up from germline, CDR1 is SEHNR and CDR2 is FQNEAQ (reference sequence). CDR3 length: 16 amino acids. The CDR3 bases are TGTGCCAGCAGTCACACCGGGACAGGGGAGAGGTACGAGCAGTACTTC. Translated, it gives CASSHTGTGERYEQYF.

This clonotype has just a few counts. CDR3 bases: TGTGCCAGCAGTTCCTCGGACTGGCTGGAGCAGTTCTTC. As protein: CASSSSDWLEQFF. The chain uses TRBV27 and TRBJ2-1; D perhaps matches TRBD2 (5 bases). CDR1 and CDR2 from the germline V gene are MNHEY and SMNVEV (reference sequence). The CDR3 has 13 residues. V dropped 4 bases and J dropped 10 bases, with 14 bases sitting between them.

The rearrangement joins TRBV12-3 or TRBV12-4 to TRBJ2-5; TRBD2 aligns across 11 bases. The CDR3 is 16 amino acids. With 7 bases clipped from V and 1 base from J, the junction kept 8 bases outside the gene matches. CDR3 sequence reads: CASTLPTSGVQETQYF. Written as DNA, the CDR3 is TGTGCCAGCACCCTCCCGACTAGCGGGGTCCAAGAGACCCAGTACTTC.

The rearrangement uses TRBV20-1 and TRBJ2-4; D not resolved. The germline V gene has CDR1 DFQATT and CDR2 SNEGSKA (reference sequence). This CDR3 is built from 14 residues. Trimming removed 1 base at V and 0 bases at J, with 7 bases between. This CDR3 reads CSARGPLAKNIQYF. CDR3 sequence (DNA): TGCAGTGCTAGAGGTCCCCTAGCCAAAAACATTCAGTACTTC.

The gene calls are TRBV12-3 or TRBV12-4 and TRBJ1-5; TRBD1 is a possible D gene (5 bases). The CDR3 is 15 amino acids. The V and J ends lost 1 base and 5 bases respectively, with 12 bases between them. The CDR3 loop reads CASSLVGREDQPQHF. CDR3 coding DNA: TGTGCCAGCAGTTTAGTGGGCAGGGAAGATCAGCCCCAGCATTTT.

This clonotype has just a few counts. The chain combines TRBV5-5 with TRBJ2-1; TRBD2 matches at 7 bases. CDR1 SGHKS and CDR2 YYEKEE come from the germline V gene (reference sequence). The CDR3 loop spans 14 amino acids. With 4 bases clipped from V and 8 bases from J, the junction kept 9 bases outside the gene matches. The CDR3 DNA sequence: TGTGCCAGCAGCGGGGGGGGAGCCGGCTATGAGCAGTTCTTC. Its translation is CASSGGGAGYEQFF.

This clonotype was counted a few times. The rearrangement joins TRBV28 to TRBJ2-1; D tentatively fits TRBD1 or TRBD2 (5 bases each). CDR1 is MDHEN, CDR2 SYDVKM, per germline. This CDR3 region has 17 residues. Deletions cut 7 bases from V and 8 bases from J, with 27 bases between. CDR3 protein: CASTLWPGTGHLDEQFF. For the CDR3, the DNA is TGTGCCAGCACTCTATGGCCCGGGACGGGCCATTTGGATGAGCAGTTCTTC.